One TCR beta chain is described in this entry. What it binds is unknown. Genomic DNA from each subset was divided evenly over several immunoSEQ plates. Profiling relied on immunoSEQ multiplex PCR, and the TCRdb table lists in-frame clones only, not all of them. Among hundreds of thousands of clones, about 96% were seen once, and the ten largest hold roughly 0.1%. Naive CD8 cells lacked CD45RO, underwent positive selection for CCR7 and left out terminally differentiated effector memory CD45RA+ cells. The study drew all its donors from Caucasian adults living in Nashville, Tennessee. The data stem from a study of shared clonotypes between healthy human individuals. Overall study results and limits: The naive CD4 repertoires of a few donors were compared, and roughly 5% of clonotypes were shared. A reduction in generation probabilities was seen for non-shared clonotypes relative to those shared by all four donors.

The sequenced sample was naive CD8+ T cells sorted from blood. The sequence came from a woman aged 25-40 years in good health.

For the CDR3, the DNA is TGTGCCAGCAGTAACCCGGGCACCGGCTATGGCTACACCTTC. Translating gives CASSNPGTGYGYTF. This sequence joins TRBV7-9 and TRBJ1-2; D gene uncertain. V was pared by 6 bases and J by 4 bases, with 15 bases between. Germline V gene sequence: CDR1 SEHNR, CDR2 FQNEAQ (reference sequence). The CDR3 contains 14 residues.